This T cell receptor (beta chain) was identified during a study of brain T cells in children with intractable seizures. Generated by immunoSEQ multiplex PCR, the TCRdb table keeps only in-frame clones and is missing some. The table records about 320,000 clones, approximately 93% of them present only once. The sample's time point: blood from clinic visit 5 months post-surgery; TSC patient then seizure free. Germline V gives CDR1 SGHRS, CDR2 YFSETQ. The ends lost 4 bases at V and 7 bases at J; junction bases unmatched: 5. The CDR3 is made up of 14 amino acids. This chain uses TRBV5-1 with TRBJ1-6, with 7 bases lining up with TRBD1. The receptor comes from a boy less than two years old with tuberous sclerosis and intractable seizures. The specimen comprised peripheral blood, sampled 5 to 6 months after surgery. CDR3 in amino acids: CASSGDRVNSPLHF. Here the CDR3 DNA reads TGCGCCAGCAGCGGAGACAGGGTCAATTCACCCCTCCACTTT.